These T cell receptor beta chains were read from a single sample in a study of blood T cells in healthy people across ages. TCRdb processed the 5' RACE reads anew with MiXCR; each CDR3 protein has one entry. This table holds under 2 million distinct CDR3 sequences, about 31% found once. The source material was blood. These receptors all stem from a woman aged 30 to 39 in good health. Both conserved end residues are part of each CDR3. Fields, in order: J gene, V gene, clone size, D gene, CDR3 protein, CDR3 DNA. The D gene is left open where the match is weak. A clone size is listed for some rows: how often the clone was seen (once, few, many), or a class if it is expanded.

TRBJ1-2 TRBV30 . . CAWSGGMWGDGYTF TGTGCCTGGAGTGGGGGGATGTGGGGGGATGGCTACACCTTC
TRBJ2-1 TRBV20-1 few TRBD2 CSARDPSSGGSYNEQFF TGCAGTGCTAGAGATCCGTCTAGCGGGGGATCCTACAATGAGCAGTTCTTC
TRBJ1-2 TRBV10-3 . TRBD1 CAISPDRETYGYTF TGTGCCATCAGTCCGGACAGGGAGACCTATGGCTACACCTTC
TRBJ2-1 TRBV29-1 few TRBD2 CSVELPAGVRYEQFF TGCAGCGTCGAGCTCCCAGCGGGAGTTAGGTATGAGCAGTTCTTC
TRBJ2-7 TRBV2 . TRBD1 CASGRTGGVYEQYF TGTGCCAGTGGAAGGACAGGGGGAGTGTACGAGCAGTACTTC
TRBJ1-1 TRBV12-3/TRBV12-4 few TRBD1 CASSSVPGGTEAFF TGTGCCAGCAGTTCAGTTCCAGGGGGGACTGAAGCTTTCTTT
TRBJ1-2 TRBV30 . TRBD1 CAWSGGGQDYGYTF TGTGCCTGGAGTGGCGGGGGACAGGACTATGGCTACACCTTC
TRBJ2-7 TRBV5-1 . . CASSWDGGPYEQYF TGCGCCAGCAGCTGGGATGGAGGACCCTACGAGCAGTACTTC
TRBJ2-5 TRBV3-1 . TRBD1 CASSQHIPGQGHLETQYF TGTGCCAGCAGCCAACACATACCGGGACAGGGGCACTTGGAGACCCAGTACTTC
TRBJ1-2 TRBV20-1 few . CSARDLGRPINYGYTF TGCAGTGCTAGAGACCTGGGACGGCCGATTAACTATGGCTACACCTTC
TRBJ1-1 TRBV9 . . CASSESGHMNTEAFF TGTGCCAGCAGCGAGTCGGGACACATGAACACTGAAGCTTTCTTT
TRBJ2-3 TRBV2 few TRBD1 CASRRQGRNTDTQYF TGTGCCAGCAGAAGACAGGGGCGTAACACAGATACGCAGTATTTT
TRBJ1-2 TRBV4-2 . . CASSQVTDRLTFYGYTF TGTGCCAGCAGCCAAGTGACGGACAGATTAACTTTCTATGGCTACACCTTC
TRBJ2-3 TRBV11-2 few TRBD1 CASRTAGTGRDTQYF TGTGCCAGCAGGACTGCCGGGACAGGGAGAGATACGCAGTATTTT
TRBJ2-2 TRBV7-2 . . CASSAGGPGTGELFF TGTGCCAGCAGCGCCGGAGGGCCGGGCACCGGGGAGCTGTTTTTT
TRBJ2-1 TRBV20-1 . . CSARWRHIEQFF TGCAGCGCTAGGTGGCGCCACATTGAGCAGTTCTTC
TRBJ2-7 TRBV6-1 . . CASSRTGWVNSYEQYF TGTGCCAGCAGCCGTACCGGGTGGGTCAACTCCTACGAGCAGTACTTC
TRBJ2-3 TRBV7-3 many TRBD2 CASSWTSGSSDTQYF TGTGCCAGCAGCTGGACTAGCGGGAGTAGCGATACGCAGTATTTT
TRBJ1-1 TRBV7-9 . TRBD1 CASYGIQLRRTGENTEAFF TGTGCCAGCTATGGTATCCAACTCCGTCGGACAGGGGAGAACACTGAAGCTTTCTTT
TRBJ2-2 TRBV20-1 . . CSANNRDLLEYTGELFF TGCAGTGCTAATAACCGGGACCTACTTGAGTACACCGGGGAGCTGTTTTTT
TRBJ2-3 TRBV7-2 . TRBD2 CASSLGGSGGVGDTQYF TGTGCCAGCAGCTTGGGAGGAAGCGGGGGGGTTGGAGATACGCAGTATTTT
TRBJ2-3 TRBV18 . TRBD2 CASSPRGSPDTQYF TGTGCCAGCTCACCACGCGGGAGCCCAGATACGCAGTATTTT
TRBJ2-3 TRBV27 many . CASSLKQRGTDTQYF TGTGCCAGCAGTTTAAAACAGAGAGGCACAGATACGCAGTATTTT
TRBJ2-1 TRBV7-7 few TRBD1 CASSLGVPGQGVNEQFF TGTGCCAGCAGCTTAGGAGTTCCGGGACAGGGGGTCAATGAGCAGTTCTTC
TRBJ2-6 TRBV2 . TRBD1 CASIDIQGSSGANVLTF TGTGCCAGCATCGATATACAGGGGAGCTCTGGGGCCAACGTCCTGACTTTC
TRBJ1-1 TRBV20-1 few . CSASWDKGTEAFF TGCAGTGCTAGCTGGGACAAAGGGACTGAAGCTTTCTTT
TRBJ2-1 TRBV2 . . CASSEGAAEFGWFF TGTGCCAGCAGTGAAGGGGCAGCGGAATTCGGGTGGTTCTTC
TRBJ2-6 TRBV11-2 . TRBD1 CASSLDSGVAGGDGANVLTF TGTGCCAGCAGCTTAGATTCGGGTGTGGCAGGGGGCGATGGGGCCAACGTCCTGACTTTC
TRBJ2-1 TRBV27 . TRBD2 CASSLGFMGLAAYDEQFF TGTGCCAGCAGTTTGGGTTTCATGGGACTAGCGGCCTACGATGAGCAGTTCTTC
TRBJ1-1 TRBV20-1 few . CSAPPGGFGSEAFF TGCAGTGCCCCTCCGGGGGGGTTTGGGTCTGAAGCTTTCTTT
TRBJ2-1 TRBV2 . . CASIASGAFNEQFF TGTGCCAGCATAGCCAGCGGAGCCTTCAATGAGCAGTTCTTC
TRBJ2-2 TRBV18 few TRBD1 CASSPQMRQGSTGELFF TGTGCCAGCTCACCACAAATGAGACAGGGCAGCACCGGGGAGCTGTTTTTT
TRBJ2-1 TRBV15 . TRBD1 CATSRPPRQGVRDEQFF TGTGCCACCAGCAGACCCCCTCGACAGGGGGTTAGGGATGAGCAGTTCTTC
TRBJ2-7 TRBV11-2 . . CASSLVWVSRAGEQYF TGTGCCAGCAGCTTAGTTTGGGTTTCACGGGCGGGCGAGCAGTACTTC
TRBJ2-5 TRBV9 . TRBD2 CASSVEDGRAGETQYF TGTGCCAGCAGCGTAGAGGACGGGAGGGCCGGAGAGACCCAGTACTTC
TRBJ1-5 TRBV29-1 . . CSAAHQDGANQPQHF TGCAGCGCTGCTCATCAAGACGGGGCGAATCAGCCCCAGCATTTT